This T cell receptor beta chain was identified in a study of blood T cell repertoires in COVID-19. Study background: From the United States, Italy and Spain came samples of acute and convalescent COVID-19.

TCRdb keeps only in-frame clones here, not all; method: immunoSEQ multiplex PCR. The sample consists of about 300,000 clones, approximately 89% of them appearing once. Participants came from about two dozen US areas, aged roughly 18 to 89 years. Clinical histories supplied by participants themselves formed the basis of cohort assignment. This clone came up a few times. CDR3 length: 17 amino acids. The V gene end was trimmed by 1 base and the J gene end by 3 bases; junction bases not matched to a gene: 6. The germline CDR1 and CDR2 sequences are MGHRA and YSYEKL. The TCR comes from a woman aged 45-65 years who had been exposed to COVID-19. This chain uses TRBV4-1 with TRBJ1-6, with 7 bases identical to TRBD1. Specimen: PBMCs or T cells enriched from blood (not recorded which). The chain's CDR3 is CASSQVGQAIYNSPLHF. The DNA of the CDR3 is TGCGCCAGCAGCCAAGTTGGACAGGCCATCTATAATTCACCCCTCCACTTT.